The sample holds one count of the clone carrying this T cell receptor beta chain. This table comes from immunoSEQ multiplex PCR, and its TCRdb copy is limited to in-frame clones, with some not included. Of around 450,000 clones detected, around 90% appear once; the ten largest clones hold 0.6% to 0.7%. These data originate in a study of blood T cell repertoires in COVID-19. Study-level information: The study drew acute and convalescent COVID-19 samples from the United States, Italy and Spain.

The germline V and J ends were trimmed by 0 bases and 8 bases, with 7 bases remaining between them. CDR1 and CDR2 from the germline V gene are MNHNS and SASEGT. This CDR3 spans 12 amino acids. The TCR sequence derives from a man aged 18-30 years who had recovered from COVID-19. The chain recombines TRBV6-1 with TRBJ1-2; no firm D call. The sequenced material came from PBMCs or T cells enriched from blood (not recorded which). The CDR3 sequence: CASSEASVGYTF. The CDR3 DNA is TGTGCCAGCAGTGAAGCCAGTGTGGGCTACACCTTC.